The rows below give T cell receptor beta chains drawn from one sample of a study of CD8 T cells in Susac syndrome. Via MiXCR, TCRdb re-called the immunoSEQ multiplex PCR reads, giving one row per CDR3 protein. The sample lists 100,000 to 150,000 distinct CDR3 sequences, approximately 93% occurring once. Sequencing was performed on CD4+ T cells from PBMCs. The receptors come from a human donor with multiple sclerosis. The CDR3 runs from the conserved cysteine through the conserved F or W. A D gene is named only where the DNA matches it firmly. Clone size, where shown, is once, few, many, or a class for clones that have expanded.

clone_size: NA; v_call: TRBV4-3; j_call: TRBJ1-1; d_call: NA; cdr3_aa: CASSQENSLLGAFF; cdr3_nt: TGCGCCAGCAGCCAAGAGAACAGCTTGCTAGGAGCTTTCTTT
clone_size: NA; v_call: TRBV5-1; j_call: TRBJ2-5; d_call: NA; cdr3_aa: CASRVWQETQYF; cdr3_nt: TGCGCCAGCAGAGTGTGGCAAGAGACCCAGTACTTC
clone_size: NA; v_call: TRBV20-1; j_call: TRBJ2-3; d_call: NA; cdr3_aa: CSALKTDTQYF; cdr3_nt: TGCAGTGCCCTTAAAACAGATACGCAGTATTTT
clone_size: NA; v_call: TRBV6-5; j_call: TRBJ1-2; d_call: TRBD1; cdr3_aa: CASSYSRDRRDYGYTF; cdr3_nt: TGTGCCAGCAGTTACTCGAGGGACAGAAGGGACTATGGCTACACCTTC
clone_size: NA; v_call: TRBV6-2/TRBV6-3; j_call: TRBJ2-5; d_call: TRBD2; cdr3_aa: CASRLAGEETQYF; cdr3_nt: TGTGCCAGCCGACTAGCGGGAGAAGAGACCCAGTACTTC
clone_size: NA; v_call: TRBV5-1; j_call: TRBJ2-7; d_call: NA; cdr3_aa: CASSLEPVSSSYEQYF; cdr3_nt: TGCGCCAGCAGCTTGGAGCCAGTATCAAGCTCCTACGAGCAGTACTTC
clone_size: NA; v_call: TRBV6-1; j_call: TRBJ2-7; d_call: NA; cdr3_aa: CASSEEGHFYEQYF; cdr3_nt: TGTGCCAGCAGTGAAGAGGGACACTTCTACGAGCAGTACTTC
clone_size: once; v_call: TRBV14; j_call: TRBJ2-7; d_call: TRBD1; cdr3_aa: CASRRSGTGRSYEQYF; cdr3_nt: TGTGCCAGCAGACGCTCCGGGACAGGGAGGTCCTACGAGCAGTACTTC
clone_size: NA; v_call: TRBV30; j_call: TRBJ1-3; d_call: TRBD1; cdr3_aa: CAWRQGAGNTIYF; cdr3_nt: TGTGCCTGGAGACAGGGGGCTGGAAACACCATATATTTT
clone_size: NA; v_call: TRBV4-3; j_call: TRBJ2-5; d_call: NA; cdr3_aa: CASSQGNSLVETQYF; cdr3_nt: TGCGCCAGCAGCCAAGGAAATAGCTTGGTCGAGACCCAGTACTTC
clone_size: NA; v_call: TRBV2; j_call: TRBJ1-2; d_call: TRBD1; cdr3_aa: CASGDRGLDGYTF; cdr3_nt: TGTGCCAGTGGGGACAGGGGGCTGGATGGCTACACCTTC
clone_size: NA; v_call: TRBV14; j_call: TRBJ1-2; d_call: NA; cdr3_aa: CASSPGTYYYGYTF; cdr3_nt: TGTGCCAGCAGCCCCGGGACGTACTACTATGGCTACACCTTC
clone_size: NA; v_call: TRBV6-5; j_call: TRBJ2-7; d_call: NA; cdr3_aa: CASSYSRLRASSEQYF; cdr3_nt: TGTGCCAGCAGTTACTCTAGGCTCAGGGCCTCGAGTGAGCAGTACTTC
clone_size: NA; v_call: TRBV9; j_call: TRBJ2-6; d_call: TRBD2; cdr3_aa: CASSKGGTGANVLTF; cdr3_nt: TGTGCCAGCAGCAAGGGAGGGACTGGGGCCAACGTCCTGACTTTC
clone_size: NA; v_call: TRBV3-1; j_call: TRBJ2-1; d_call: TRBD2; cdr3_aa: CASSQLGGGASNEQFF; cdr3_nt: TGTGCCAGCAGCCAATTGGGCGGGGGGGCGAGCAATGAGCAGTTCTTC
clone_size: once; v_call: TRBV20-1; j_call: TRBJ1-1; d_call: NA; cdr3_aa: CSAREGGMNTEAFF; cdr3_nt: TGCAGTGCTAGAGAAGGGGGTATGAACACTGAAGCTTTCTTT
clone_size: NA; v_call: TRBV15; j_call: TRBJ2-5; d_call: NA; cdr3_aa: CATSFAPPRGTGGLKETQYF; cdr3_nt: TGTGCCACCAGCTTTGCTCCCCCTCGGGGAACGGGGGGCCTCAAAGAGACCCAGTACTTC
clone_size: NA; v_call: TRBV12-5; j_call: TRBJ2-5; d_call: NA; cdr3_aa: CASGLSTGPETQYF; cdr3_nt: TGTGCTAGTGGCCTCTCTACGGGGCCGGAGACCCAGTACTTC
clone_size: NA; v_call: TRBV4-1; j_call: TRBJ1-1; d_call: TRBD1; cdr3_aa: CASSPNRQGGTEAFF; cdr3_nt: TGCGCCAGCAGCCCGAATCGACAGGGGGGGACTGAAGCTTTCTTT
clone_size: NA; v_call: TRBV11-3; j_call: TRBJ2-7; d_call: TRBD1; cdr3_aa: CASSLDSTGVGGYEQYF; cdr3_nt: TGTGCCAGCAGCTTAGATTCTACAGGGGTAGGAGGTTACGAGCAGTACTTC
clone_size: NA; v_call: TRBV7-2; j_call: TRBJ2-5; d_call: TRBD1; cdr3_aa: CASSFGQGARKTQYF; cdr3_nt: TGTGCCAGCAGCTTCGGACAGGGGGCTAGGAAGACCCAGTACTTC
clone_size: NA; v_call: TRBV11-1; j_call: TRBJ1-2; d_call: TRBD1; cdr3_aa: CASSRPGTDYGYTF; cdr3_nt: TGTGCCAGCAGCCGACCTGGGACAGACTATGGCTACACCTTC
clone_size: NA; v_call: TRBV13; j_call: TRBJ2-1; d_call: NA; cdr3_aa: CASNRGDNEQFF; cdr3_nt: TGTGCCAGCAATAGGGGGGACAATGAGCAGTTCTTC
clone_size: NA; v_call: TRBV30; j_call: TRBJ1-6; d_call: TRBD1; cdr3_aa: CASGQGVYNSPLHF; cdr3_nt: TGTGCCTCCGGACAGGGGGTGTATAATTCACCCCTCCACTTT
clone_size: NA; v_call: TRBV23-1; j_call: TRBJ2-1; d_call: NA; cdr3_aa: CASSPRDGTRGNEQFF; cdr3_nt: TGCGCCAGCAGCCCACGGGACGGAACCAGGGGCAATGAGCAGTTCTTC
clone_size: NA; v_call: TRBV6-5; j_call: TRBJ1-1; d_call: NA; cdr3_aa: CASDPNRITSHEAFF; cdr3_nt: TGTGCCAGCGATCCGAATAGGATCACCAGCCATGAAGCTTTCTTT
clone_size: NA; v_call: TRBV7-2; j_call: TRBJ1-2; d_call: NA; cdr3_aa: CASSINGNQYGYTF; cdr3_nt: TGTGCCAGCAGCATCAACGGGAATCAGTATGGCTACACCTTC
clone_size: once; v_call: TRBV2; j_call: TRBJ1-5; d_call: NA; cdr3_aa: CASSDRISNQPQHF; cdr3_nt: TGTGCCAGCAGCGACAGGATTAGCAATCAGCCCCAGCATTTT
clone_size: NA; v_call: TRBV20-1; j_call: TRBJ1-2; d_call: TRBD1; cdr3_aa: CSATPRRTGDYGYTF; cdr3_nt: TGCAGTGCTACTCCTCGCCGCACAGGGGACTATGGCTACACCTTC
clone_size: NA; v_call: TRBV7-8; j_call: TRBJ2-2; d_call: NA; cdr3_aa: CASSLVSPNTGELFF; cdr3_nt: TGTGCCAGCAGCTTAGTCAGCCCGAACACCGGGGAGCTGTTTTTT
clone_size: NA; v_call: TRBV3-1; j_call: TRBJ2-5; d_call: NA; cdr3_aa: CASSPPNLETQYF; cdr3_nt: TGTGCCAGCAGCCCCCCGAACCTTGAGACCCAGTACTTC
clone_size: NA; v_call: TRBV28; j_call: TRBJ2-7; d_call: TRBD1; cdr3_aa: CASSRQGYEQYF; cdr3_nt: TGTGCCAGCAGTCGACAGGGGTACGAGCAGTACTTC
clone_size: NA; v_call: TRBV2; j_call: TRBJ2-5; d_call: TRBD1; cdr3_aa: CASRQNRGRGETQYF; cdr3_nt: TGTGCCAGCAGACAAAACAGGGGGCGCGGGGAGACCCAGTACTTC
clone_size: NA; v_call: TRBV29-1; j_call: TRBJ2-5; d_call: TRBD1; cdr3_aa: CSGGQQETQYF; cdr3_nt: TGCAGCGGGGGACAGCAAGAGACCCAGTACTTC
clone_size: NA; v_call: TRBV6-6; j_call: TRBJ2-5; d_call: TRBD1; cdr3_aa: CASSSGTGGVETQYF; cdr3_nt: TGTGCCAGCAGTTCCGGGACAGGGGGAGTTGAGACCCAGTACTTC
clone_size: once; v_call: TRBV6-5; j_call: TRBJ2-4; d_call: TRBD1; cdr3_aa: CASTLDRGLGIQYF; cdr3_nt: TGTGCCAGCACTCTGGACAGGGGGCTGGGCATTCAGTACTTC
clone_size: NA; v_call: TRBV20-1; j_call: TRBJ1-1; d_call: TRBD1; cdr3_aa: CSAILPRTGGTEAFF; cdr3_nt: TGCAGTGCCATACTGCCGCGGACAGGAGGGACTGAAGCTTTCTTT
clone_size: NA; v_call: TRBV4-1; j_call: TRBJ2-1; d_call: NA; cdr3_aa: CASSLGTPNEQFF; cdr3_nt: TGCGCCAGCAGCCTCGGGACACCAAATGAGCAGTTCTTC
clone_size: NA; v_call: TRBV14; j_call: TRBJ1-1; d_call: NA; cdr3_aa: CASSPQRGITEAFF; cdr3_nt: TGTGCCAGCAGCCCCCAAAGGGGTATCACTGAAGCTTTCTTT
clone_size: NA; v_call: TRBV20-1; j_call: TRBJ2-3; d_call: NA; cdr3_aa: CSALGRPDTQYF; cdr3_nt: TGCAGTGCTTTAGGGAGACCAGATACGCAGTATTTT
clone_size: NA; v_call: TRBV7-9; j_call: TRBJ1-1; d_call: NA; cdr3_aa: CASSRRGLAGNTEAFF; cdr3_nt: TGTGCCAGCAGCCGTCGGGGGTTGGCCGGGAACACTGAAGCTTTCTTT
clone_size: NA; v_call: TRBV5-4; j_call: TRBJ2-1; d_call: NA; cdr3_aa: CASSLRPLDWGEQFF; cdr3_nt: TGTGCCAGCAGCTTGAGGCCCTTGGACTGGGGTGAGCAGTTCTTC
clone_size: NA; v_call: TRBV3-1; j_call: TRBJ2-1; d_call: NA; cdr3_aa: CASSLRGSNEQFF; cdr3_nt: TGTGCCAGCAGCCTTAGGGGTTCCAATGAGCAGTTCTTC
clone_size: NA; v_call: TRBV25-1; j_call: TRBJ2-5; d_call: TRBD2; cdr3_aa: CASSDRKSGGRYQETQYF; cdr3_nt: TGTGCCAGCAGTGACCGTAAGAGCGGGGGGAGATACCAAGAGACCCAGTACTTC
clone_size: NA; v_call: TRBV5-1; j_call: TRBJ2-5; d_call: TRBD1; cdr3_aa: CASSPGQQKETQYF; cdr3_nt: TGCGCCAGCAGCCCGGGACAGCAAAAAGAGACCCAGTACTTC
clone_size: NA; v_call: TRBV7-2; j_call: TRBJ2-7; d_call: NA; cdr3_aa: CASGEFFGDKYEQYF; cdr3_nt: TGTGCCAGCGGGGAGTTTTTTGGGGATAAGTACGAGCAGTACTTC
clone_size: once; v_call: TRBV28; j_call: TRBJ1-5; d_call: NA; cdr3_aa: CACGTPNQPQHF; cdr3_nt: TGTGCCTGCGGGACACCGAATCAGCCCCAGCATTTT
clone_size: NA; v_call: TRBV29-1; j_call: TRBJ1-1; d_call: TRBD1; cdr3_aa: CSVETGPNTEAFF; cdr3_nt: TGCAGCGTTGAGACAGGGCCGAACACTGAAGCTTTCTTT
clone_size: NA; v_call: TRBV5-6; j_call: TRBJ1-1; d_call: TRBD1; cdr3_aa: CASSQVDRDDTEAFF; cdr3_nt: TGTGCCAGCAGCCAAGTGGACAGGGACGACACTGAAGCTTTCTTT
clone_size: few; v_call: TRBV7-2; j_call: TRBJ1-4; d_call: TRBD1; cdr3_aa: CASSLSGTENEKLFF; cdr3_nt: TGTGCCAGCAGCTTGTCCGGGACAGAGAATGAAAAACTGTTTTTT
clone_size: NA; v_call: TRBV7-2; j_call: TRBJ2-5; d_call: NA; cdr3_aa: CASSVDPAGAQYF; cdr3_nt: TGTGCCAGCAGCGTGGACCCAGCCGGGGCCCAGTACTTC
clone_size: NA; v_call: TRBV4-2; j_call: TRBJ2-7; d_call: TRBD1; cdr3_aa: CASSSRGATGVSYEQYF; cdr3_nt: TGTGCCAGCAGCTCAAGGGGTGCGACAGGGGTTTCCTACGAGCAGTACTTC
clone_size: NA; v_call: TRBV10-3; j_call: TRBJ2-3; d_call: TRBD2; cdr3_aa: CAISVDLGSGGSRDTQYF; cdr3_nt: TGTGCCATCAGTGTGGATCTGGGTAGCGGGGGGTCGCGGGATACGCAGTATTTT